These 10 T cell receptor beta chains originate from one sample sequenced in a study of shared clonotypes between healthy human individuals. It was CD45RO-negative cells, positively selected for CCR7, that made up naive CD8 cells, with terminally differentiated effector memory CD45RA+ cells excluded. The protocol was immunoSEQ multiplex PCR, while the TCRdb copy is restricted to in-frame clones and leaves out a portion. The data hold about 2.1 million clones, with 93% observed a single time. The sample comprised naive CD8+ T cells from PBMCs. These receptors were taken from a man between 18 and 35 years old in good health. Some clones in this sample may be carry-over from other donors' samples.

V and J are TRBV2 and TRBJ1-5; D is undetermined. Trimming shortened V by 4 bases and J by 4 bases, and 14 bases separated the two germline ends. This CDR3 comprises 15 residues. In germline, CDR1 is SNHLY, CDR2 FYNNEI. The CDR3 bases are TGTGCCAGCAGTGTCGGGTCTTTTCTAAATCAGCCCCAGCATTTT. The encoded protein is CASSVGSFLNQPQHF.

This clone was seen once. The chain has TRBV28 and TRBJ2-1; D is tentatively TRBD1 or TRBD2 (5 bases each). This CDR3 is built from 15 residues. V shed 2 bases and J shed 6 bases, with 14 bases lying between them. From germline, CDR1 is MDHEN and CDR2 SYDVKM. The CDR3 is CASSLTGRGFNEQFF. For the CDR3, the DNA is TGTGCCAGCAGTTTAACAGGTCGGGGTTTCAATGAGCAGTTCTTC.

This clone was detected once. The rearrangement links TRBV11-2 to TRBJ2-2, with 9 bases that match TRBD1. Germline CDR1 SGHAT, CDR2 FQNNGV. The J segment lost 4 bases and the V segment lost 4 bases, leaving 7 bases of the junction unmatched. The CDR3 has 16 amino acids. The CDR3 region has the DNA TGTGCCAGCAGCTCCAGAGACAGGGGGGTCACCGGGGAGCTGTTTTTT. Its protein product is CASSSRDRGVTGELFF.

This sequence joins TRBV28 and TRBJ2-3; 8 bases align to TRBD1. Germline trimming cut 5 bases from V and 5 bases from J; bases unmatched to any gene: 6. The CDR3 is 14 residues long. From germline, CDR1 is MDHEN and CDR2 SYDVKM. CDR3 nucleotide sequence: TGTGCCAGCAGTGTTCAGGGGGCATTAGATACGCAGTATTTT. Protein: CASSVQGALDTQYF.

The chain has TRBV14 and TRBJ1-4; D not certain. The CDR3 contains 13 residues. V was shortened by 1 base and J by 8 bases, with 8 bases between the two germline ends. Germline loops: CDR1 SGHDN, CDR2 FVKESK. The DNA of the CDR3 is TGTGCCAGCAGCCAAGCAGGAAAGGAAAAACTGTTTTTT. It yields the protein CASSQAGKEKLFF. The full variable domain, completed using reference TRBV14 and TRBJ1-4, is EAGVTQFPSHSVIEKGQTVTLRCDPISGHDNLYWYRRVMGKEIKFLLHFVKESKQDESGMPNNRFLAERTGGTYSTLKVQPAELEDSGVYFCASSQAGKEKLFFGSGTQLSVL.

The rearrangement links TRBV5-8 to TRBJ2-3; possibly TRBD1 or TRBD2 for D (5 bases each). The CDR3 spans 15 residues. Germline V CDR1 and CDR2: SGHTS, YDEGEE. Between the trimmed V and J ends, which lost 4 bases and 2 bases, there was a span of 14 bases. The CDR3 DNA reads as TGTGCCAGCAGCATTCAGGGACGGTTCACAGATACGCAGTATTTT. Translated: CASSIQGRFTDTQYF.

This chain links TRBV28 with TRBJ2-1, with 11 bases fitting TRBD2. The CDR3 totals 15 residues. Trimming took 7 bases from V and 8 from J; bases not matched to a gene: 10. Germline CDR1 reads MDHEN; CDR2 reads SYDVKM. The CDR3 spells CASNLAGGMVDEQFF. The CDR3 DNA follows: TGTGCCAGCAACCTAGCGGGAGGCATGGTCGATGAGCAGTTCTTC.

V and J are TRBV6-1 and TRBJ1-2; D remains unclear. Germline CDR1 and CDR2: MNHNS and SASEGT. The V and J ends lost 7 bases and 8 bases respectively, with 20 bases between them. The CDR3 length is 14 residues. CDR3 region: CASTLGWEGSGYTF. CDR3 DNA sequence: TGTGCCAGCACTCTGGGTTGGGAAGGGAGCGGCTACACCTTC.

This chain links TRBV7-9 with TRBJ1-4; 9 bases are a match to TRBD1. The V gene's germline CDR1 is SEHNR and CDR2 FQNEAQ (reference sequence). V trimming: 5 bases; J trimming: 10 bases; junction bases outside the gene matches: 14. The CDR3 has 16 amino acids. For the CDR3, the DNA is TGTGCCAGCAGCACCGGGAGGGGGACAGGGTGGGGAAAACTGTTTTTT. Translation gives CASSTGRGTGWGKLFF.

The chain recombines TRBV11-2 with TRBJ2-1; 7 nucleotides agree with TRBD2. The V and J ends lost 5 bases and 1 base, in that order; junction bases with no gene match: 5. CDR1 and CDR2 from the germline V gene are SGHAT and FQNNGV. CDR3 length equals 15 residues. The CDR3 here is CASSVGLGSYNEQFF. The CDR3 region has the DNA TGTGCCAGCAGCGTTGGACTAGGTTCCTACAATGAGCAGTTCTTC. Full variable domain (outside the CDR3, taken from reference TRBV11-2 and TRBJ2-1): EAGVAQSPRYKIIEKRQSVAFWCNPISGHATLYWYQQILGQGPKLLIQFQNNGVVDDSQLPKDRFSAERLKGVDSTLKIQPAKLEDSAVYLCASSVGLGSYNEQFFGPGTRLTVL.